This passage covers 18 T cell receptor beta chains from one sample sequenced in a study of T cell repertoires in cytomegalovirus infection. Their antigen targets remain unknown. TCRdb recomputed calls from the reads with MiXCR, one row per CDR3 protein. The sample records 35,000 to 55,000 distinct CDR3 sequences, approximately 20% being singletons. The specimen was CD8+ T cells from cultured PBMCs, collected from culture after CMV antigen stimulation. The receptors come from a human donor in good health (CMV status not recorded). Some clones in this sample may be carry-over from other donors' samples.

In this sample, this clonotype turned up many times. This chain uses TRBV9 with TRBJ2-1, with 12 bases identical to TRBD2. V lost 4 bases and J lost 2; bases outside the gene matches: 13. Germline CDR1 reads SGDLS; CDR2 reads YYNGEE. The CDR3 length is 19 residues. This chain's CDR3 is CASSFPEGLAGGPYNEQFF. The CDR3 DNA reads as TGTGCCAGCAGCTTCCCGGAGGGTCTAGCGGGAGGGCCCTACAATGAGCAGTTCTTC. The full variable domain, in which reference TRBV9 and TRBJ2-1 provide the parts outside the CDR3, is DSGVTQTPKHLITATGQRVTLRCSPRSGDLSVYWYQQSLDQGLQFLIQYYNGEERAKGNILERFSAQQFPDLHSELNLSSLELGDSALYFCASSFPEGLAGGPYNEQFFGPGTRLTVL.

The rearrangement joins TRBV12-3 or TRBV12-4 to TRBJ2-1; TRBD2 matches 11 bases. The trim removed 1 base at V and 7 bases at J, leaving 12 bases unmatched. CDR3 length: 18 residues. For the CDR3, the DNA is TGTGCCAGCAGTTTAGAAGTTTTAGCGGGAGGGCCCCCTAATGAGCAGTTCTTC. This encodes CASSLEVLAGGPPNEQFF.

The chain employs TRBV19 and TRBJ1-1; no definite D call. Germline CDR1 is LNHDA and CDR2 is SQIVND (reference sequence). V was cut by 3 bases and J by 4 bases, with 6 bases left in between. The CDR3 has 12 residues. The CDR3 coding sequence is TGTGCCAGTAGTATTTTAGGCACTGAAGCTTTCTTT. It yields the protein CASSILGTEAFF.

This chain joins TRBV20-1 and TRBJ2-1; 7 bases map to TRBD2. CDR1 and CDR2 (germline): DFQATT, SNEGSKA (reference sequence). The CDR3 has 14 residues. CDR3 amino acids: CSLPTTSAYNEQFF. The CDR3 DNA reads TGCAGCTTACCAACTACTAGCGCTTACAATGAGCAGTTCTTC.

This clonotype has at least ten counts. As DNA, the CDR3 is TGCAGTGCAACAAAGCCCGGGGTGAACACCGGGGAGCTGTTTTTT. This sequence encodes CSATKPGVNTGELFF. The chain combines TRBV20-1 with TRBJ2-2; TRBD2 is a possible D gene (5 bases). The CDR3 loop spans 15 amino acids. The V and J ends lost 6 bases and 1 base respectively, with 15 bases between them. The germline gives CDR1 DFQATT, CDR2 SNEGSKA (reference sequence).

In its sample, this clonotype was seen a few times. This chain joins TRBV10-3 and TRBJ2-2; TRBD2 matches at 10 bases. The germline V gene has CDR1 ENHRY and CDR2 SYGVKD. The CDR3 covers 16 residues. The V segment lost 4 bases and the J segment 3 bases; nucleotides outside the gene matches: 5. The DNA of the CDR3 is TGTGCCATCAGTGGTACCGGGACTAGCGACACCGGGGAGCTGTTTTTT. Amino acid sequence: CAISGTGTSDTGELFF.

There are a few counts of this clonotype. This chain connects TRBV28 to TRBJ2-7; possibly TRBD1 for D (6 bases). CDR1 and CDR2 (germline): MDHEN, SYDVKM. V lost 5 bases and J lost 0, with 14 bases in between. The CDR3 sequence is 15 residues long. The CDR3 region has the DNA TGTGCCAGCAGTATAACAGGGTTCGACTCCTACGAGCAGTACTTC. This translates into CASSITGFDSYEQYF.

The CDR3 nucleotides read TGTGCCAGCAGCCCGGGACAGGTAGATGGCTACACCTTC. It encodes CASSPGQVDGYTF. This chain uses TRBV6-6 with TRBJ1-2; 8 nucleotides agree with TRBD1. Germline V gene sequence: CDR1 MNHNY, CDR2 SVGAGI (reference sequence). There are 13 residues in the CDR3. After removal of 6 bases from V and 6 bases from J, the junction contained 6 bases not matched to a gene.

This clonotype was seen repeatedly, ten times or more. The chain links TRBV7-2 to TRBJ2-1; D remains ambiguous. Trimming removed 1 base from V and 0 bases from J, with 7 bases in between. The V gene's germline CDR1 is SGHTA and CDR2 FQGNSA. The length of the CDR3 is 15 residues. Written as DNA, the CDR3 is TGTGCCAGCAGCTTAGTAAGGAGCTCCTACAATGAGCAGTTCTTC. Its protein is CASSLVRSSYNEQFF.

This clonotype was observed a few times. The chain employs TRBV29-1 and TRBJ1-1, with 7 bases aligning to TRBD1. Germline CDR1 is SQVTM and CDR2 is ANQGSEA. The junction had 4 bases not matched to a gene; V was cut back by 8 bases and J by 1 base. This CDR3 has 12 amino acids. This chain's CDR3 is CSLRQGNTEAFF. The CDR3 bases are TGCAGCCTGAGACAGGGGAACACTGAAGCTTTCTTT. The full variable domain, completed using reference TRBV29-1 and TRBJ1-1, is SAVISQKPSRDICQRGTSLTIQCQVDSQVTMMFWYRQQPGQSLTLIATANQGSEATYESGFVIDKFPISRPNLTFSTLTVSNMSPEDSSIYLCSLRQGNTEAFFGQGTRLTVV.

This clonotype was counted ten times or more. The chain is built from TRBV7-6 and TRBJ2-7; TRBD2 agrees at 9 bases. J gave up 0 bases and V 1 base, and 1 base lay outside the gene matches. The CDR3 sequence is 15 residues long. CDR1 and CDR2 from the germline V gene are SGHVS and FNYEAQ. The CDR3 protein is CASSLELAGSYEQYF. In DNA, the CDR3 is TGTGCCAGCAGCTTAGAACTAGCGGGCTCCTACGAGCAGTACTTC.

This clonotype was recorded at least ten times. The chain joins TRBV7-8 to TRBJ2-7, with D hard to call. The CDR3 sequence is 16 residues long. The germline CDR1 and CDR2 sequences are SGHVS and FQNEAQ. Trimming removed 1 base from V and 0 bases from J, with 13 bases in between. CDR3 nucleotide sequence: TGTGCCAGCAGCTTAGAAGCACAGTCCATCTCCTACGAGCAGTACTTC. The encoded protein is CASSLEAQSISYEQYF. The complete variable domain, with remaining parts taken from reference TRBV7-8 and TRBJ2-7, reads GAGVSQSPRYKVAKRGQDVALRCDPISGHVSLFWYQQALGQGPEFLTYFQNEAQLDKSGLPSDRFFAERPEGSVSTLKIQRTQQEDSAVYLCASSLEAQSISYEQYFGPGTRLTVT.

A few counts support this clonotype. The chain is built from TRBV27 and TRBJ2-5; 7 bases align to TRBD2. This CDR3 region has 15 residues. The V gene's germline CDR1 is MNHEY and CDR2 SMNVEV (reference sequence). The trim removed 1 base at V and 5 bases at J, leaving 7 bases unmatched. This chain's CDR3 is CASSLWGGVRETQYF. DNA of the CDR3: TGTGCCAGCAGTTTATGGGGGGGGGTACGGGAGACCCAGTACTTC.

The chain recombines TRBV7-9 with TRBJ2-7, with 8 bases aligning to TRBD1. The CDR3 runs 14 residues. Losses at the gene ends were 1 base for V and 5 bases for J; bases not matched to a gene: 4. Germline V gene lookup returns CDR1 SEHNR and CDR2 FQNEAQ (reference sequence). DNA of the CDR3: TGTGCCAGCAGCTTAGGGACAGGGTACAACGAGCAGTACTTC. This translates into CASSLGTGYNEQYF.

This clonotype was counted at least ten times. CDR3 nucleotide sequence: TGTGCCAGCAGCGCCCGTGGCGGGCCCCCGGGAAATGAGCAGTTCTTC. This encodes CASSARGGPPGNEQFF. The chain couples TRBV7-2 to TRBJ2-1; D may be TRBD2 (5 bases). CDR1 SGHTA and CDR2 FQGNSA come from the germline V gene. This CDR3 region has 16 residues. V was cut by 5 bases and J by 7 bases, with 21 bases left in between.

The gene calls are TRBV9 and TRBJ2-3; 12 bases align to TRBD1. V was clipped by 4 bases and J by 2 bases; unmatched bases: 5. The CDR3 contains 16 residues. Germline CDR1 reads SGDLS; CDR2 reads YYNGEE. The chain's CDR3 is CASSPWDRGPTDTQYF. The CDR3 DNA follows: TGTGCCAGCAGCCCATGGGACAGGGGGCCCACAGATACGCAGTATTTT.

V usage is TRBV4-1 and J usage is TRBJ1-2; TRBD1 might be the D (5 bases). CDR3 size: 15 residues. Germline lookup yields CDR1 MGHRA and CDR2 YSYEKL. Trimming shortened V by 0 bases and J by 8 bases, and 16 bases separated the two germline ends. This chain's CDR3 is CASSQDRGMVRGYTF. CDR3 bases: TGCGCCAGCAGCCAAGATCGGGGGATGGTGAGGGGCTACACCTTC.

Ten or more counts support this clonotype. The V and J genes are TRBV27 and TRBJ2-4; D not certain. Looked up from germline, CDR1 is MNHEY and CDR2 is SMNVEV (reference sequence). CDR3 length equals 16 residues. Trimming took 5 bases from V and 1 from J, leaving 15 bases between them. CDR3 in DNA: TGTGCCAGCAGTCGAGAATGGGGAACGGCCAAAAACATTCAGTACTTC. Translating gives CASSREWGTAKNIQYF.